The 25 T cell receptor beta chains given below trace back to one sample, sequenced in a study of T cell responses to AZD1222 COVID-19 vaccine. Libraries were prepared by immunoSEQ multiplex PCR; TCRdb keeps only in-frame clonotypes and omits some of them. The sample includes some 140,000 clones, roughly 86% of them seen just once. The source was peripheral blood, collected 28 days after the second AZD1222 dose. These receptors originate from an adult who received the AZD1222 COVID-19 vaccine.

The chain links TRBV13 to TRBJ1-1; D not resolved. This CDR3 has 14 residues. V gave up 5 bases and J gave up 5 bases, with 15 bases separating them. The germline gives CDR1 PRHDT, CDR2 FYEKMQ (reference sequence). The DNA for the CDR3 is TGTGCCAGCAGCCCCCGCCGGGGTGGGACTGAAGCTTTCTTT. The encoded protein is CASSPRRGGTEAFF.

The genes are TRBV6-1 and TRBJ1-6; D is uncertain. Per the germline V gene, CDR1 is MNHNS and CDR2 is SASEGT. The germline V and J ends were trimmed by 1 base and 10 bases, with 11 bases remaining between them. The CDR3 contains 14 residues. DNA of the CDR3: TGTGCCAGCAGTGAAGTAGGATCAGGCTCACCCCTCCACTTT. It is translated as CASSEVGSGSPLHF.

The chain couples TRBV29-1 to TRBJ2-3, with 7 positions matching TRBD1. Germline-derived CDR1 and CDR2 are SQVTM and ANQGSEA. The CDR3 consists of 15 residues. The J segment lost 6 bases and the V segment lost 4 bases, leaving 13 bases of the junction unmatched. This CDR3 reads CSVGVHRGWGDTQYF. DNA for the CDR3: TGCAGCGTTGGGGTGCACAGGGGCTGGGGGGATACGCAGTATTTT.

This clone came up a few times. The V call is TRBV28, the J call TRBJ2-2, with D possibly called TRBD1 or TRBD2 (5 bases each). CDR3 length: 14 residues. The ends were cut back, 3 bases at V and 6 bases at J, with 11 bases in the middle. Germline lookup yields CDR1 MDHEN and CDR2 SYDVKM. This chain's CDR3 is CASSFGTPPGELFF. In DNA, the CDR3 is TGTGCCAGCAGTTTCGGGACCCCCCCCGGGGAGCTGTTTTTT.

V and J are TRBV2 and TRBJ1-4; 9 nucleotides align to TRBD1. This CDR3 has 15 amino acids. V dropped 7 bases and J dropped 0; count of bases not matched to a gene: 3. CDR1 is SNHLY and CDR2 is FYNNEI in the germline V gene. The CDR3 sequence is CASTRTGATNEKLFF. The CDR3 nucleotides read TGTGCCAGCACCCGGACAGGGGCAACTAATGAAAAACTGTTTTTT. Supplemented by reference TRBV2 and TRBJ1-4, the full variable domain reads EPEVTQTPSHQVTQMGQEVILRCVPISNHLYFYWYRQILGQKVEFLVSFYNNEISEKSEIFDDQFSVERPDGSNFTLKIRSTKLEDSAMYFCASTRTGATNEKLFFGSGTQLSVL.

The chain recombines TRBV2 with TRBJ1-5; D gene ambiguous. Germline V gene lookup returns CDR1 SNHLY and CDR2 FYNNEI. V was shortened by 1 base and J by 4 bases, with 8 bases between the two germline ends. The CDR3 is made up of 14 amino acids. CDR3: CASSEVTLNQPQHF. CDR3 sequence (DNA): TGTGCCAGCAGTGAAGTGACACTGAATCAGCCCCAGCATTTT.

The V call is TRBV18, the J call TRBJ2-1; tentative D call: TRBD1 (6 bases). Germline values: CDR1 KGHSH, CDR2 LQKENI. The CDR3 consists of 14 residues. Between the trimmed V and J ends, which lost 6 bases and 3 bases, there was a span of 12 bases. In DNA, the CDR3 is TGTGCCAGCTCGGCAGACAGGAACTACAATGAGCAGTTCTTC. It is translated as CASSADRNYNEQFF.

CDR3 region: CASSRDDPGTGSNSPLHF. The CDR3 DNA sequence: TGCGCCAGCAGCCGAGACGATCCCGGGACAGGGAGTAATTCACCCCTCCACTTT. The chain links TRBV4-3 to TRBJ1-6; TRBD1 matches 9 bases. Germline lookup yields CDR1 LGHNA and CDR2 YSLEER. The CDR3 has 18 amino acids. The trim removed 4 bases at V and 6 bases at J, leaving 13 bases unmatched.

The chain combines TRBV7-9 with TRBJ1-2, with 7 positions matching TRBD1. This CDR3 is 15 amino acids long. From germline, CDR1 is SEHNR and CDR2 FQNEAQ (reference sequence). V dropped 1 base and J dropped 8; count of bases not matched to a gene: 10. Here the CDR3 reads CASSLGPGTDRGYTF. CDR3 sequence (DNA): TGTGCCAGCAGCTTAGGCCCTGGGACAGATCGCGGCTACACCTTC.

This clone has only a few counts. The gene calls are TRBV30 and TRBJ1-1; 8 nucleotides agree with TRBD1. This CDR3 region has 14 residues. From germline, CDR1 is GTSNPN and CDR2 SVGIG (reference sequence). The V segment lost 4 bases and the J segment 1 base; nucleotides outside the gene matches: 5. DNA for the CDR3: TGTGCCTGGACCCCAGGGGGCAAGAACACTGAAGCTTTCTTT. Amino acid sequence: CAWTPGGKNTEAFF.

By its share, this clone is medium-sized. The chain couples TRBV27 to TRBJ2-3, with D perhaps assigned TRBD1 or TRBD2 (6 bases each). The CDR3 spans 16 residues. Per the germline V gene, CDR1 is MNHEY and CDR2 is SMNVEV (reference sequence). V dropped 1 base and J dropped 8 bases, with 19 bases sitting between them. CDR3 coding DNA: TGTGCCAGCAGTTTATGGGGGGACACCTCACGGGGTACGCAGTATTTT. Translating gives CASSLWGDTSRGTQYF.

This chain uses TRBV7-6 with TRBJ2-2; 7 positions agree with TRBD1. Germline lookup yields CDR1 SGHVS and CDR2 FNYEAQ. The CDR3 runs to 16 residues. V lost 1 base and J lost 4; bases outside the gene matches: 6. Written as DNA, the CDR3 is TGTGCCAGCAGCTTAGAGGTGGCAGGGGGCACCGGGGAGCTGTTTTTT. Protein product: CASSLEVAGGTGELFF.

The V call is TRBV19, the J call TRBJ1-2; TRBD1 agrees at 8 bases. Germline CDR1 is LNHDA and CDR2 is SQIVND (reference sequence). The ends lost 8 bases at V and 3 bases at J; junction bases unmatched: 5. This CDR3 is 13 amino acids long. The CDR3 DNA reads as TGTGCCAGTTGCCCGACAGGGGACTATGGCTACACCTTC. This codes for CASCPTGDYGYTF.

This rearrangement joins TRBV28 to TRBJ2-7; TRBD1 agrees at 7 bases. V shed 5 bases and J 4 bases; nucleotides not matched to a gene: 14. Per germline, CDR1 MDHEN and CDR2 SYDVKM. This CDR3 region has 16 residues. In nucleotides, the CDR3 is TGTGCCAGCAGTGGCTTACAGGGGCCCTTCCTTTACGAGCAGTACTTC. Translated, it gives CASSGLQGPFLYEQYF.

In DNA, the CDR3 is TGTGCCAGCAGTTATACGACGCCTAACACTGAAGCTTTCTTT. It encodes CASSYTTPNTEAFF. V gene TRBV6-2 or TRBV6-3 combines with J gene TRBJ1-1; D remains unclear. The CDR3 has 14 residues. Germline assignment: CDR1 MNHEY and CDR2 SVGEGT. Between the trimmed V and J ends, which lost 3 bases and 2 bases, there was a span of 10 bases.

The chain recombines TRBV7-8 with TRBJ2-1; D is unresolved. Germline CDR1 and CDR2: SGHVS and FQNEAQ. There are 11 residues in the CDR3. Deletions cut 1 base from V and 7 bases from J, with 2 bases between. CDR3 protein: CASSLGNEQFF. CDR3 nucleotide sequence: TGTGCCAGCAGCTTAGGGAATGAGCAGTTCTTC.

In its sample, this clone was seen once. This rearrangement joins TRBV30 to TRBJ1-1; TRBD1 aligns across 8 bases. CDR1 GTSNPN and CDR2 SVGIG come from the germline V gene (reference sequence). The CDR3 runs to 13 residues. V dropped 1 base and J dropped 11; count of bases not matched to a gene: 9. The CDR3 sequence: CAWSGQGLSFAFF. The DNA of the CDR3 is TGTGCCTGGAGTGGACAGGGGCTTTCGTTCGCTTTCTTT.

This clone has more than one count but fewer than ten. The rearrangement joins TRBV29-1 to TRBJ1-4; possible D gene TRBD1, 5 bases. Germline CDR1 SQVTM, CDR2 ANQGSEA. This CDR3 is built from 14 residues. With 4 bases removed from V and 0 bases from J, the gap between germline ends came to 9 bases. DNA of the CDR3: TGCAGCGTTGTAGGGGTCGCAACTAATGAAAAACTGTTTTTT. It specifies CSVVGVATNEKLFF.

Only one count was recorded for this clone. The J gene is TRBJ1-1, the V gene TRBV27; TRBD1 might be the D (5 bases). Germline V gene data show CDR1 as MNHEY and CDR2 as SMNVEV (reference sequence). The CDR3 is 15 residues long. Trimming took off 2 bases at V and 5 bases at J, with 15 bases between the two ends. CDR3 coding DNA: TGTGCCAGCAGTTTACGGTATGCAGGGAGGACTGAAGCTTTCTTT. Translating it yields CASSLRYAGRTEAFF.

This chain links TRBV6-5 with TRBJ2-7, with 9 bases that match TRBD1. CDR3 length equals 15 residues. The junction had 8 bases not matched to a gene; V was cut back by 3 bases and J by 5 bases. Germline V gene lookup returns CDR1 MNHEY and CDR2 SVGAGI. The CDR3 is CASSYLTGGEDEQYF. The DNA of the CDR3 is TGTGCCAGCAGTTATTTGACAGGGGGGGAGGACGAGCAGTACTTC.

J is TRBJ2-1 and V is TRBV24-1; either TRBD1 or TRBD2 may supply D (5 bases each). V lost 11 bases and J 9 bases, leaving 19 bases between the germline ends. The CDR3 spans 13 residues. From germline, CDR1 is KGHDR and CDR2 SFDVKD. For the CDR3, the DNA is TGTGCCATCGCCAGAGGGGATCTAGGTGAGCAGTTCTTC. Translation gives CAIARGDLGEQFF.

V is TRBV19 and J is TRBJ2-3; the match to TRBD1 covers 7 bases. V lost 9 bases to trimming and J lost 4 bases; unmatched junction nucleotides: 7. CDR1 is LNHDA, CDR2 SQIVND, per germline (reference sequence). This CDR3 comprises 13 residues. The CDR3 is CASQTGQADTQYF. As DNA, the CDR3 is TGTGCCAGCCAGACAGGGCAGGCAGATACGCAGTATTTT.

The rearrangement uses TRBV28 and TRBJ1-6, with TRBD1 identical over 10 bases. The J segment lost 10 bases and the V segment lost 6 bases, leaving 6 bases of the junction unmatched. Germline V gives CDR1 MDHEN, CDR2 SYDVKM. There are 14 residues in the CDR3. This chain's CDR3 is CASRRDRGMSPLHF. CDR3 bases: TGTGCCAGCAGACGGGACAGGGGTATGTCACCCCTCCACTTT.

The V and J genes are TRBV2 and TRBJ2-2; D remains ambiguous. This CDR3 spans 16 amino acids. The germline CDR1 and CDR2 sequences are SNHLY and FYNNEI. The V and J ends lost 5 bases and 5 bases respectively, with 18 bases between them. The CDR3 sequence is CASSPSSLQRTGELFF. The CDR3 DNA reads as TGTGCCAGCAGTCCGTCGTCTCTCCAAAGGACCGGGGAGCTGTTTTTT. The full variable domain, in which reference TRBV2 and TRBJ2-2 provide the parts outside the CDR3, is EPEVTQTPSHQVTQMGQEVILRCVPISNHLYFYWYRQILGQKVEFLVSFYNNEISEKSEIFDDQFSVERPDGSNFTLKIRSTKLEDSAMYFCASSPSSLQRTGELFFGEGSRLTVL.

J is TRBJ2-1 and V is TRBV7-6; 8 bases line up with TRBD2. The trim removed 1 base at V and 4 bases at J, leaving 6 bases unmatched. This CDR3 is 16 amino acids long. Germline loops: CDR1 SGHVS, CDR2 FNYEAQ. The CDR3 DNA reads TGTGCCAGCAGCTTAGGTTGGGCTAGCGGGTACAATGAGCAGTTCTTC. This translates into CASSLGWASGYNEQFF.